This passage covers 22 T cell receptor beta chains from one sample sequenced in a study of CD8 T cells in Susac syndrome. RNA amounts of 0.5 to 1 ug underwent reverse transcription with random hexamers. TCRdb fed the immunoSEQ multiplex PCR reads into MiXCR, producing one record per CDR3 protein. The table records about 120,000 distinct CDR3 sequences, about 93% of them present only once. Sequencing used CD8+ T cells from PBMCs. These receptors all come from a human donor with Susac syndrome.

The gene calls are TRBV30 and TRBJ2-1; the D gene is possibly TRBD2 (5 bases). Looked up from germline, CDR1 is GTSNPN and CDR2 is SVGIG (reference sequence). The length of the CDR3 is 15 residues. Trimming shortened V by 5 bases and J by 0 bases, and 14 bases separated the two germline ends. CDR3 coding DNA: TGTGCCTGGCAGAGGGCGGAAAGCTCCTACAATGAGCAGTTCTTC. Its translation is CAWQRAESSYNEQFF.

This clonotype appeared once. V and J are TRBV30 and TRBJ2-3; D is undetermined. V was pared by 1 base and J by 3 bases, with 8 bases between. The CDR3 is 13 residues long. Germline assignment: CDR1 GTSNPN and CDR2 SVGIG (reference sequence). CDR3 amino acids: CAWSATPTDTQYF. CDR3 sequence (DNA): TGTGCCTGGAGTGCAACTCCGACAGATACGCAGTATTTT. Filled out from reference TRBV30 and TRBJ2-3, the complete variable domain reads SQTIHQWPATLVQPVGSPLSLECTVEGTSNPNLYWYRQAAGRGLQLLFYSVGIGQISSEVPQNLSASRPQDRQFILSSKKLLLSDSGFYLCAWSATPTDTQYFGPGTRLTVL.

The chain joins TRBV4-3 to TRBJ2-7, with 8 bases lining up with TRBD1. CDR1 is LGHNA, CDR2 YSLEER, per germline. The CDR3 has 14 residues. Germline trimming cut 0 bases from V and 3 bases from J; bases unmatched to any gene: 1. The CDR3 coding sequence is TGCGCCAGCAGCCAAGACAGGGGGCTCTACGAGCAGTACTTC. It translates to CASSQDRGLYEQYF.

The rearrangement uses TRBV19 and TRBJ2-1; D possibly matches TRBD1 or TRBD2 (5 bases each). Germline-derived CDR1 and CDR2 are LNHDA and SQIVND (reference sequence). The CDR3 has 14 amino acids. The V end lost 7 bases, the J end lost 0 bases, and 10 bases lay between the germline ends. The CDR3 DNA sequence: TGTGCCAGTAAGGTCGGGGCCTCCTACAATGAGCAGTTCTTC. This sequence encodes CASKVGASYNEQFF.

The rearrangement links TRBV30 to TRBJ1-1; tentatively, D is TRBD1 (6 bases). This CDR3 has 14 amino acids. V lost 5 bases, J lost 7 bases, and 20 bases lay in between. Germline CDR1 and CDR2: GTSNPN and SVGIG (reference sequence). The CDR3 DNA follows: TGTGCCTGGGCCACAGGGCAAAAAGGGGGTGAAGCTTTCTTT. It yields the protein CAWATGQKGGEAFF. The variable domain in full, completed from reference TRBV30 and TRBJ1-1, reads SQTIHQWPATLVQPVGSPLSLECTVEGTSNPNLYWYRQAAGRGLQLLFYSVGIGQISSEVPQNLSASRPQDRQFILSSKKLLLSDSGFYLCAWATGQKGGEAFFGQGTRLTVV.

The chain uses TRBV9 and TRBJ2-5; maybe TRBD1 (6 bases). Trimming shortened V by 3 bases and J by 5 bases, and 14 bases separated the two germline ends. In germline, CDR1 is SGDLS, CDR2 YYNGEE. This CDR3 has 14 residues. CDR3 protein: CASSGTAMGETQYF. In nucleotides, the CDR3 is TGTGCCAGCAGCGGGACAGCGATGGGGGAGACCCAGTACTTC.

This chain joins TRBV5-6 and TRBJ2-1; D could derive from TRBD1 or TRBD2 (5 bases each). Germline V CDR1 and CDR2: SGHDT, YYEEEE. The CDR3 runs 18 residues. V was cut by 0 bases and J by 4 bases, with 20 bases left in between. The CDR3 protein is CASSLADMRGLGYNEQFF. The CDR3, as DNA: TGTGCCAGCAGCTTGGCGGACATGAGGGGTTTGGGGTACAATGAGCAGTTCTTC.

CDR3 loop: CASSERLAQGLGTGELFF. CDR3 DNA: TGCGCCAGCAGCGAGCGTCTGGCTCAAGGCTTGGGCACCGGGGAGCTGTTTTTT. V and J are TRBV5-1 and TRBJ2-2; no definite D call. Trimming shortened V by 4 bases and J by 4 bases, and 23 bases separated the two germline ends. The V gene's germline CDR1 is SGHRS and CDR2 YFSETQ. CDR3 length equals 18 residues.

The chain couples TRBV30 to TRBJ2-7; 11 bases line up with TRBD1. The CDR3 contains 15 residues. Germline V gene sequence: CDR1 GTSNPN, CDR2 SVGIG (reference sequence). The V gene end was trimmed by 1 base and the J gene end by 2 bases; junction bases not matched to a gene: 4. CDR3 DNA sequence: TGTGCCTGGAGTGGGGACAGGGGGAGTGCCTACGAGCAGTACTTC. This codes for CAWSGDRGSAYEQYF.

As DNA, the CDR3 is TGTGCCAGCAGCTTACATCTTCGAGGCTACACCTTC. Translating it yields CASSLHLRGYTF. The gene calls are TRBV5-4 and TRBJ1-2; D remains ambiguous. CDR3 length: 12 amino acids. Trimming shortened V by 2 bases and J by 8 bases, and 10 bases separated the two germline ends. CDR1 is SGHNT, CDR2 YYREEE, per germline (reference sequence). Using reference TRBV5-4 and TRBJ1-2 for the parts outside the CDR3, the full variable domain is ETGVTQSPTHLIKTRGQQVTLRCSSQSGHNTVSWYQQALGQGPQFIFQYYREEENGRGNFPPRFSGLQFPNYSSELNVNALELDDSALYLCASSLHLRGYTFGSGTRLTVV.

CDR3 nucleotides: TGTGCCAGCAGAGACACCTCTAACTATGGCTACACCTTC. Its protein product is CASRDTSNYGYTF. The chain combines TRBV9 with TRBJ1-2; no definite D call. CDR1 SGDLS and CDR2 YYNGEE come from the germline V gene. V lost 5 bases, J lost 0 bases, and 8 bases lay in between. The CDR3 spans 13 residues.

This chain uses TRBV19 with TRBJ2-3, with 7 positions matching TRBD2. The V gene end was trimmed by 3 bases and the J gene end by 4 bases; junction bases not matched to a gene: 10. The CDR3 has 16 amino acids. Per germline, CDR1 LNHDA and CDR2 SQIVND (reference sequence). CDR3 sequence: CASSIISRGSADTQYF. CDR3 nucleotide sequence: TGTGCCAGTAGTATCATCTCGCGGGGGTCGGCAGATACGCAGTATTTT.

This chain joins TRBV5-1 and TRBJ2-1; D might be TRBD2 (6 bases). This CDR3 contains 13 residues. The ends were cut back, 8 bases at V and 6 bases at J, with 15 bases in the middle. The germline CDR1 and CDR2 sequences are SGHRS and YFSETQ. DNA for the CDR3: TGCGCCAGTAGACCGGGACTTATCAATGAGCAGTTCTTC. Protein sequence: CASRPGLINEQFF.

The rearrangement joins TRBV13 to TRBJ1-1, with no clear D. Per the germline V gene, CDR1 is PRHDT and CDR2 is FYEKMQ (reference sequence). CDR3 length: 13 residues. V was trimmed by 7 bases and J by 11 bases, leaving 20 bases between them. CDR3 sequence: CASTREGGPIAFF. CDR3 DNA: TGTGCCAGCACTCGAGAGGGAGGGCCGATCGCTTTCTTT.

This chain connects TRBV7-9 to TRBJ1-4, with D tentatively TRBD1 (5 bases). V lost 2 bases to trimming and J lost 5 bases, with 15 bases between them. Germline V gene data show CDR1 as SEHNR and CDR2 as FQNEAQ (reference sequence). The CDR3 covers 16 residues. This CDR3 reads CASSLPNRDANEKLFF. The DNA for the CDR3 is TGTGCCAGCAGCTTACCCAACCGGGACGCGAATGAAAAACTGTTTTTT.

V is TRBV20-1 and J is TRBJ1-1; a possible D gene is TRBD1 (5 bases). V was shortened by 6 bases and J by 8 bases, with 25 bases between the two germline ends. Looked up from germline, CDR1 is DFQATT and CDR2 is SNEGSKA (reference sequence). The CDR3 runs 15 residues. CDR3 loop: CSATGGSGYKEEAFF. DNA of the CDR3: TGCAGTGCAACAGGTGGGTCAGGGTATAAGGAAGAAGCTTTCTTT.

About this clonotype itself: Relative to the germline gene, one junction end is altered; a read error may explain this. The DNA of the CDR3 is TGCAGTGTACAGGGCCAGGGGGAAGCCGGGGAGCTGCTTTTT. It translates to CSVQGQGEAGELLF. The chain links TRBV20-1 to TRBJ2-2; 7 positions match TRBD1. Germline CDR1 reads DFQATT; CDR2 reads SNEGSKA (reference sequence). This CDR3 is built from 14 residues.

The chain combines TRBV9 with TRBJ2-5; 8 bases line up with TRBD2. The V and J ends lost 3 bases and 3 bases, in that order; junction bases with no gene match: 4. The CDR3 is made up of 14 amino acids. Per germline, CDR1 SGDLS and CDR2 YYNGEE. CDR3 DNA sequence: TGTGCCAGCAGCGAAGCACTAGCGGAAGAGACCCAGTACTTC. Translating it yields CASSEALAEETQYF.

This clonotype is a singleton in its sample. This chain links TRBV20-1 with TRBJ1-2; 8 bases are shared with TRBD1. The trim removed 0 bases at V and 5 bases at J, leaving 8 bases unmatched. CDR1 is DFQATT, CDR2 SNEGSKA, per germline (reference sequence). The CDR3 runs 15 residues. The CDR3, as DNA: TGCAGTGCTAGAGATCTAGGACAGGGAACGTATGGCTACACCTTC. Translated, it gives CSARDLGQGTYGYTF.

The chain joins TRBV20-1 to TRBJ2-7, with D perhaps TRBD2 (5 bases). Germline V gene sequence: CDR1 DFQATT, CDR2 SNEGSKA (reference sequence). The CDR3 runs to 13 residues. V lost 3 bases and J lost 0, with 9 bases in between. The CDR3 reads CSAREGLSYEQYF. CDR3 bases: TGCAGTGCTAGGGAAGGACTCTCCTACGAGCAGTACTTC.

The chain is built from TRBV7-8 and TRBJ2-3, with 10 bases lining up with TRBD1. With V trimmed by 5 bases and J by 3 bases, 8 bases remained unmatched. The CDR3 contains 16 residues. Germline V gene lookup returns CDR1 SGHVS and CDR2 FQNEAQ. Written as DNA, the CDR3 is TGTGCCAGCAGCCCGACAGGGGGCTCGGGAACAGATACGCAGTATTTT. Protein sequence: CASSPTGGSGTDTQYF. Complete variable domain (other parts from reference TRBV7-8 and TRBJ2-3): GAGVSQSPRYKVAKRGQDVALRCDPISGHVSLFWYQQALGQGPEFLTYFQNEAQLDKSGLPSDRFFAERPEGSVSTLKIQRTQQEDSAVYLCASSPTGGSGTDTQYFGPGTRLTVL.

The V gene is TRBV6-6, the J gene TRBJ1-4; D might be TRBD1 (5 bases). CDR1 MNHNY and CDR2 SVGAGI come from the germline V gene (reference sequence). The germline V and J ends were trimmed by 8 bases and 0 bases, with 7 bases remaining between them. The CDR3 sequence is 13 residues long. This chain's CDR3 is CASGAATNEKLFF. CDR3 bases: TGTGCCAGCGGGGCAGCAACTAATGAAAAACTGTTTTTT.